The entry that follows covers one T cell receptor (beta chain) sequence. The antigen remains undetermined. Trimming shortened V by 5 bases and J by 2 bases, and 12 bases separated the two germline ends. The germline V gene has CDR1 SEHNR and CDR2 FQNEAQ (reference sequence). CDR3 length equals 14 residues. Researchers amplified the TCR beta CDR3 regions from RNA transcripts. The primer set for the first-round RT-PCR of the TCR CDR3 was HTBI. MiXCR was run by TCRdb on the multiplex PCR reads, yielding one entry per CDR3 protein. Of more than 550,000 distinct CDR3 sequences listed, nearly 45% are singletons. Any patient presenting with uncontrolled infection, other autoimmune disease, pregnancy or lactation was left out. This entry comes from a study of T cells in Graves' hyperthyroidism and ophthalmopathy. Points from the study as a whole: Ophthalmopathy, as predicted by the model, came a median roughly 6.3 months after the prediction.

Source material: peripheral blood or thyroid tissue (not recorded which). The chain couples TRBV7-9 to TRBJ1-1; D might be TRBD1 (5 bases). The receptor's source is an adult man with Graves' disease, either hyperthyroidism or ophthalmopathy (not recorded which). CDR3 loop: CASSPDRFNTEAFF. In nucleotides, the CDR3 is TGTGCCAGCAGCCCAGACAGATTCAACACTGAAGCTTTCTTT.